This T cell receptor beta chain came from a study of cytomegalovirus exposure and HLA in healthy donors. This CDR3 has 13 residues. Germline V CDR1 and CDR2: SGHRS, YFSETQ. V lost 2 bases, J lost 10 bases, and 13 bases lay in between. The table came from immunoSEQ multiplex PCR; TCRdb's copy has only in-frame clones and leaves some out. The repertoire holds some 110,000 clones, with approximately 94% as singletons. This TCR was recovered from a woman aged 18-30 years in good health and CMV-seronegative. The chain uses TRBV5-1 and TRBJ2-1; D might be TRBD1 (6 bases). Sequenced input: PBMCs. As DNA, the CDR3 is TGCGCCAGCAGCTTAACAGGGCCGGCCGAGCAGTTCTTC. Translation gives CASSLTGPAEQFF.